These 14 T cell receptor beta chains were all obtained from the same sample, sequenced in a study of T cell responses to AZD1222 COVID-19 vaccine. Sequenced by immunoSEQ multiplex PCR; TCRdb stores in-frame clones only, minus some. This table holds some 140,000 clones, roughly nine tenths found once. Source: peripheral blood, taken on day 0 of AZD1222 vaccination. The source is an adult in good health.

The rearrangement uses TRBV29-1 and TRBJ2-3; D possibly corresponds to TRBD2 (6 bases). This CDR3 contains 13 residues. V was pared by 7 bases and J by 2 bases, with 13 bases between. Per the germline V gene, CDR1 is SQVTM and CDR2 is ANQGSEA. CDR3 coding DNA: TGCAGCGCCCGGGACTCACCCACAGATACGCAGTATTTT. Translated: CSARDSPTDTQYF.

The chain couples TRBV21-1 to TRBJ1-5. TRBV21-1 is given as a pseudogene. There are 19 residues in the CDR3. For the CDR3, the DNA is TGTGCCAGCAGCCGGGACTGCAAGTGGGGTTTCTATAGCAATCAGCCCCAGCATTTT. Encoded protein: CASSRDCKWGFYSNQPQHF.

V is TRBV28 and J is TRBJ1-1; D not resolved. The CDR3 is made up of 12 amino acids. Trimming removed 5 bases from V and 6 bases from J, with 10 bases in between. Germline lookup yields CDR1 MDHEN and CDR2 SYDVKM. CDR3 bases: TGTGCCAGCAGTCCCCCTCGGGCTGAAGCTTTCTTT. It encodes CASSPPRAEAFF.

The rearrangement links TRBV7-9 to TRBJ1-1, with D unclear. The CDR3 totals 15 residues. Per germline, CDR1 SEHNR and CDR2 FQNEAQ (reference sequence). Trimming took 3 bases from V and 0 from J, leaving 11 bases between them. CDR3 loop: CASSFLRDMNTEAFF. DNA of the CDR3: TGTGCCAGCAGCTTTCTACGGGATATGAACACTGAAGCTTTCTTT.

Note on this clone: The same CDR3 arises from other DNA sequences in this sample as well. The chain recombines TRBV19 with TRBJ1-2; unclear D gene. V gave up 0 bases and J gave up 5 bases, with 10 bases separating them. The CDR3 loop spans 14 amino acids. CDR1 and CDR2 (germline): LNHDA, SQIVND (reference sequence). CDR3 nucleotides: TGTGCCAGTAGTATAGACCCCCCCGGATATGGCTACACCTTC. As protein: CASSIDPPGYGYTF.

The CDR3: CASRTGALNYGYTF. The DNA of the CDR3 is TGTGCCAGTAGAACAGGGGCTTTAAACTATGGCTACACCTTC. The chain joins TRBV2 to TRBJ1-2; 7 bases align to TRBD1. The V segment lost 9 bases and the J segment 2 bases; nucleotides outside the gene matches: 9. Germline CDR1 reads SNHLY; CDR2 reads FYNNEI. This CDR3 has 14 amino acids.

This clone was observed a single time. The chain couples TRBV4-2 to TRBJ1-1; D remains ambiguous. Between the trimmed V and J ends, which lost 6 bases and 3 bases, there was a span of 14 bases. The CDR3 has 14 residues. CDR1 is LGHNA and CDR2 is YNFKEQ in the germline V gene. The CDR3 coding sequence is TGTGCCAGCAGTCTACGGCGTACGGACACTGAAGCTTTCTTT. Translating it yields CASSLRRTDTEAFF.

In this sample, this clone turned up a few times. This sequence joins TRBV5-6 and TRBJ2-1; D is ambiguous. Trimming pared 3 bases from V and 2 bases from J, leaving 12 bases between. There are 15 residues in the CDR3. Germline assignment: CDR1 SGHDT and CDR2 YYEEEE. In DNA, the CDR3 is TGTGCCAGCAGCTCGGGCCCGTACCCCTACAATGAGCAGTTCTTC. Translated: CASSSGPYPYNEQFF.

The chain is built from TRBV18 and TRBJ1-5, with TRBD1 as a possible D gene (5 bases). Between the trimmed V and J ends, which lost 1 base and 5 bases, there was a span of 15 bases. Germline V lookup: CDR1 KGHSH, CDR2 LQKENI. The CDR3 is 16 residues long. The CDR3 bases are TGTGCCAGCTCACCACTTGGGGGACGGGATGATCAGCCCCAGCATTTT. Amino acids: CASSPLGGRDDQPQHF.

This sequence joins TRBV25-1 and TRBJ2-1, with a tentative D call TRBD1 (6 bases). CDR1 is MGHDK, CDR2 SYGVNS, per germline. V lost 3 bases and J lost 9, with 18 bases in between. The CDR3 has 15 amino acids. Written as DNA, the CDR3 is TGTGCCAGCAGTGAGCGGCGACAGGCTTTTAGTGAGCAGTTCTTC. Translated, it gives CASSERRQAFSEQFF.

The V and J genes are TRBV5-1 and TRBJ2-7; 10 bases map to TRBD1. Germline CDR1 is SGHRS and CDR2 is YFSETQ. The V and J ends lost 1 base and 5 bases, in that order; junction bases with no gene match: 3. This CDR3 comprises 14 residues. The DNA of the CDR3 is TGCGCCAGCAGCTTGCGGGGACAGGGGAACGAGCAGTACTTC. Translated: CASSLRGQGNEQYF.

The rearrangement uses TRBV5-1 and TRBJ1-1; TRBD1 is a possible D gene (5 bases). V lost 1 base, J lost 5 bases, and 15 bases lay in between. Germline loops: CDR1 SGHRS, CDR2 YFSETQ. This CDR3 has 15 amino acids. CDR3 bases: TGCGCCAGCAGCTTGTGGTCGGGACGGGGTACTGAAGCTTTCTTT. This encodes CASSLWSGRGTEAFF.

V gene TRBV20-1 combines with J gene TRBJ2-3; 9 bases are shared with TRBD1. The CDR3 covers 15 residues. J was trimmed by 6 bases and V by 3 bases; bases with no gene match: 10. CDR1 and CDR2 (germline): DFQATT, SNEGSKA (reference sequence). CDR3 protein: CSASDTGGILDTQYF. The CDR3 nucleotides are TGCAGTGCTAGTGACACAGGGGGCATCTTGGATACGCAGTATTTT.

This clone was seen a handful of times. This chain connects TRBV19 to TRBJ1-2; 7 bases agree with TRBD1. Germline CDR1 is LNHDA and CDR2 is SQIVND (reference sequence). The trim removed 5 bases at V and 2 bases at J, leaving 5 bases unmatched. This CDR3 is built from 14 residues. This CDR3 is CASSGRQGNYGYTF. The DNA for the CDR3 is TGTGCCAGTAGTGGGAGACAGGGAAACTATGGCTACACCTTC.